A selection of T cell receptor beta chains follows, all from one sample in a study of CD8+CD57+ T cells in acquired aplastic anemia. In TCRdb, the reads were re-called with MiXCR into one record per CDR3 protein. Of some 140,000 distinct CDR3 sequences listed, about 50% are singletons. Sample: sorted CD4+, CD8+, or CD8+CD57+ T cells (not recorded which) from PBMCs. Source of these receptors: a human donor with aplastic anemia. Both conserved end residues are part of each CDR3. Each record gives: V gene, clone size, J gene, D gene, CDR3 DNA, CDR3 protein. D genes are given only for firm matches. Size tells how often a clone was seen (once, few, many) or the class of an expanded clone, and some rows leave it out.

TRBV5-1	NA	TRBJ2-2	TRBD2	TGCGCCAGCAGCGCCGGGACTAGCGGGGCTACCGGGGAGCTGTTTTTT	CASSAGTSGATGELFF
TRBV2	few	TRBJ2-7	TRBD1	TGTGCCAGCAGTGCCCTACAGGGGAATTCCTACGAGCAGTACTTC	CASSALQGNSYEQYF
TRBV27	few	TRBJ1-1	TRBD1	TGTGCCAGCAGTTCACAGGGGGCGCCGAACACTGAAGCTTTCTTT	CASSSQGAPNTEAFF
TRBV29-1	few	TRBJ2-1	NA	TGCAGCGTTATGGACCCAAATGAGCAGTTCTTC	CSVMDPNEQFF
TRBV10-3	few	TRBJ2-3	NA	TGTGCCATCGGGCCCAATCGGACGAGGCTTTACACAGATACGCAGTATTTT	CAIGPNRTRLYTDTQYF
TRBV20-1	many	TRBJ2-1	TRBD1	TGCAGTGCTAGGGACAGGGGAGGCAATGAGCAGTTCTTC	CSARDRGGNEQFF
TRBV25-1	few	TRBJ1-6	NA	TGTGCCAGCACAAAGGACAGCCACCCTAGTTCACCCCTCCACTTT	CASTKDSHPSSPLHF
TRBV10-3	many	TRBJ1-5	NA	TGTGCCATCAGCGATCAACCTTGGACAGAAAAGGGGAGCAATCAGCCCCAGCATTTT	CAISDQPWTEKGSNQPQHF
TRBV9	NA	TRBJ1-5	TRBD1	TGTGCCAGCAGCGGAGGGGGCTATAGCAATCAGCCCCAGCATTTT	CASSGGGYSNQPQHF
TRBV7-8	NA	TRBJ2-7	NA	TGTGCCAGCAGCCCCGGAGGTGGCGCGAAGGGTCAGTACTTC	CASSPGGGAKGQYF
TRBV11-3	NA	TRBJ2-7	NA	TGTGCCAGCAGCTTAGCTTTCTACGAGCAGTACTTC	CASSLAFYEQYF
TRBV24-1	few	TRBJ2-7	TRBD1	TGTGCCACCAGTGACCCGGGACAGGGATCGTACGAGCAGTACTTC	CATSDPGQGSYEQYF
TRBV7-2	NA	TRBJ2-7	NA	TGTGCCAGCAGTTCTCGGAGTGGACAGCCCTACGAGCAGTACTTC	CASSSRSGQPYEQYF
TRBV4-1	many	TRBJ1-1	TRBD1	TGCGCCAGCAGCCTCAGTGGTCGGCGGACAGGGAACACTGAAGCTTTCTTT	CASSLSGRRTGNTEAFF
TRBV7-9	NA	TRBJ2-5	NA	TGTGCCAGCAGCTTGGCGGGACGGGGAAGGCAAGAGACCCAGTACTTC	CASSLAGRGRQETQYF
TRBV7-6	NA	TRBJ2-7	TRBD2	TGTGCCAGCAGCTTACCTCGGACTAGCGGGGGTTCCTACGAGCAGTACTTC	CASSLPRTSGGSYEQYF
TRBV7-9	few	TRBJ2-7	NA	TGTGCCATAGAGGTCCACGAGCAGTACTTC	CAIEVHEQYF
TRBV19	NA	TRBJ2-5	NA	TGTGCCAGCAGCCCGAGGGGTATAGGGGAGACCCAGTACTTC	CASSPRGIGETQYF
TRBV2	NA	TRBJ2-1	TRBD2	TGTGCCAGCAGTGAACCGGGGGGAAATGAGCAGTTCTTC	CASSEPGGNEQFF
TRBV5-1	many	TRBJ2-7	NA	TGCGCCAGCAGCTTGGCACCGTTCTCCTACGAGCAGTACTTC	CASSLAPFSYEQYF
TRBV9	medium-sized	TRBJ2-1	NA	TGTGCCAGCAGCCTGAACAATGAGCAGTTCTTC	CASSLNNEQFF
TRBV15	NA	TRBJ2-3	TRBD1	TGTGCCACCAGCAGAGACCCAGGGGGCGCAGATACGCAGTATTTT	CATSRDPGGADTQYF
TRBV7-8	few	TRBJ2-3	TRBD2	TGTGCCAGCACTAGCGGGACCACAGATACGCAGTATTTT	CASTSGTTDTQYF
TRBV29-1	few	TRBJ1-2	TRBD1	TGCAGCGTTGAGGGTGCAGGGACAGGGGCAGACTATGGCTACACCTTC	CSVEGAGTGADYGYTF